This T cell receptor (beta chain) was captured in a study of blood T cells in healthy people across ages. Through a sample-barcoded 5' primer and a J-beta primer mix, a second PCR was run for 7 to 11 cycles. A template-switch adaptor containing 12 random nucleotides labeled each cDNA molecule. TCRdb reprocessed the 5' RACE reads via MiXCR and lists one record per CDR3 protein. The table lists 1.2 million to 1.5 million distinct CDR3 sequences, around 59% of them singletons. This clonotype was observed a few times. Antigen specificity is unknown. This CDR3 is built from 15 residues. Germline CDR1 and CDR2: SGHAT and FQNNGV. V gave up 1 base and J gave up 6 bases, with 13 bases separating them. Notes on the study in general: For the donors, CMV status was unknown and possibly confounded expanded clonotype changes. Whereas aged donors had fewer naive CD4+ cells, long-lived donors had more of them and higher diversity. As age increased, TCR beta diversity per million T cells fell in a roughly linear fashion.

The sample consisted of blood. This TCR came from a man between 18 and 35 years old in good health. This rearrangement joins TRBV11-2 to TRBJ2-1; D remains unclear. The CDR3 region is CASSLGAGNFNEQFF. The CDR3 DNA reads TGTGCCAGCAGCTTAGGGGCAGGAAATTTCAATGAGCAGTTCTTC.